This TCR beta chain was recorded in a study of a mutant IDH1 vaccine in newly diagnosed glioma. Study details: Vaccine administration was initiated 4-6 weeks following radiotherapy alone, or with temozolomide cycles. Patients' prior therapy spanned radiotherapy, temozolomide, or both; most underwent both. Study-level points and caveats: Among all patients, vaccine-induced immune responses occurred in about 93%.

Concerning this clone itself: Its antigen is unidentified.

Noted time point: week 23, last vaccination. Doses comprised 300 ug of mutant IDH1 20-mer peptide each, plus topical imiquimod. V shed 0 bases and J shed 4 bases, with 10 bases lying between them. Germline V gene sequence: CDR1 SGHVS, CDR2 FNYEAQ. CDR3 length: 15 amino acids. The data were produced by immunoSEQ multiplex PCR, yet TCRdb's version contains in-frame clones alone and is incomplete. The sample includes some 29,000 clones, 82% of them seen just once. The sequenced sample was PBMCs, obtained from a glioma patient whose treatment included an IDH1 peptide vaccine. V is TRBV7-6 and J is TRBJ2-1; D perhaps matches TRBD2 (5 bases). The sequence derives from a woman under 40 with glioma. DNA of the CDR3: TGTGCCAGCAGCTTAGCGGAGGCAGCTTACAATGAGCAGTTCTTC. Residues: CASSLAEAAYNEQFF.